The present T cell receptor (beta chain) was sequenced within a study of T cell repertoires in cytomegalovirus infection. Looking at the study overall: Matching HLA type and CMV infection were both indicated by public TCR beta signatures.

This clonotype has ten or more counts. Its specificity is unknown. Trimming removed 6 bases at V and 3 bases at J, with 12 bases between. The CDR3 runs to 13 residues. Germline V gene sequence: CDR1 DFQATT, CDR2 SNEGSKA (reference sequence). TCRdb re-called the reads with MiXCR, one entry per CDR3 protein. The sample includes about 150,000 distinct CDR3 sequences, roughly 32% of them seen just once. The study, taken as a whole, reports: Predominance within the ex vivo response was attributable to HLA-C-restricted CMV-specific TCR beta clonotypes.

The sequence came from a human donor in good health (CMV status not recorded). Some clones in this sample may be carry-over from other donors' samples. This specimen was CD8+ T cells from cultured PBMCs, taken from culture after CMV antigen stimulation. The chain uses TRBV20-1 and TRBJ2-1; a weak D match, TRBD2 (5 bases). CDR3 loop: CSAQRLIYNEQFF. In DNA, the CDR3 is TGCAGTGCCCAGAGACTAATCTACAATGAGCAGTTCTTC.